Below are 22 T cell receptor beta chains sequenced from a single sample in a study of control samples from healthy donors and cancer patients. Here immunoSEQ multiplex PCR was the method, and the copy in TCRdb shows in-frame clones only, minus some. This sample has 85,000 to 90,000 clones, with around 90% found just once. The sample consisted of PBMCs. The receptors derive from a woman aged 45 to 65 with colorectal cancer.

V and J are TRBV7-2 and TRBJ1-2; D is ambiguous. The CDR3 spans 15 residues. Trimming took off 5 bases at V and 0 bases at J, with 13 bases between the two ends. CDR1 is SGHTA, CDR2 FQGNSA, per germline. CDR3 amino acids: CASSRTAAANYGYTF. CDR3 DNA: TGTGCCAGCAGCCGCACCGCGGCCGCTAACTATGGCTACACCTTC.

This clone occurred once. This sequence joins TRBV15 and TRBJ1-4, with 9 nucleotides matching TRBD1. The germline V gene encodes CDR1 LNHNV and CDR2 YYDKDF (reference sequence). With V trimmed by 8 bases and J by 7 bases, 11 bases remained unmatched. This CDR3 has 15 amino acids. The CDR3 DNA reads TGTGCCACCCGGCCGGGACAGGGCGGAAGTGAAAAACTGTTTTTT. Its translation is CATRPGQGGSEKLFF. The whole variable domain, remainder taken from reference TRBV15 and TRBJ1-4, is DAMVIQNPRYQVTQFGKPVTLSCSQTLNHNVMYWYQQKSSQAPKLLFHYYDKDFNNEADTPDNFQSRRPNTSFCFLDIRSPGLGDTAMYLCATRPGQGGSEKLFFGSGTQLSVL.

The chain is built from TRBV4-3 and TRBJ2-1; 10 nucleotides line up with TRBD2. Trimming at V came to 2 bases and at J to 6 bases, leaving 4 bases not matched to a gene. Germline CDR1 and CDR2: LGHNA and YSLEER. The CDR3 extends over 15 amino acids. CDR3 in DNA: TGCGCCAGCAGCCAACCGAGCGGGGGGGTCAATGAGCAGTTCTTC. Translating gives CASSQPSGGVNEQFF.

The chain links TRBV7-6 to TRBJ2-3, with 10 positions matching TRBD1. V was clipped by 1 base and J by 8 bases; unmatched bases: 12. Germline CDR1 is SGHVS and CDR2 is FNYEAQ. This CDR3 is built from 17 residues. CDR3 nucleotide sequence: TGTGCCAGCAGCTTAGTATTAGGGGACAGGGGAGGAGTTACGCAGTATTTT. Translated: CASSLVLGDRGGVTQYF.

The V call is TRBV6-5, the J call TRBJ1-6; a weak D match, TRBD1 (5 bases). V was pared by 0 bases and J by 5 bases, with 11 bases between. The CDR3 is made up of 16 amino acids. The V gene's germline CDR1 is MNHEY and CDR2 SVGAGI. CDR3 DNA sequence: TGTGCCAGCAGTTACTCGGGCGGCAGGGATAATTCACCCCTCCACTTT. Translating gives CASSYSGGRDNSPLHF.

This chain connects TRBV5-8 to TRBJ1-2; no definite D call. Germline CDR1 and CDR2: SGHTS and YDEGEE. The CDR3 runs 11 residues. Trimming stripped 0 bases from V and 8 bases from J, with 5 bases between. This CDR3 is CASSLGLGYTF. CDR3 bases: TGTGCCAGCAGCTTGGGGCTCGGCTACACCTTC.

The genes are TRBV18 and TRBJ2-5; D call uncertain. CDR3 size: 15 residues. Germline loops: CDR1 KGHSH, CDR2 LQKENI. Trimming took 0 bases from V and 0 from J, leaving 8 bases between them. In DNA form, the CDR3 reads TGTGCCAGCTCACCACCCTCAGGATACCAAGAGACCCAGTACTTC. This translates into CASSPPSGYQETQYF.

This sequence joins TRBV12-3 or TRBV12-4 and TRBJ1-4; unclear D gene. The CDR3 sequence is 11 residues long. With 5 bases removed from V and 7 bases from J, the gap between germline ends came to 5 bases. CDR3 coding DNA: TGTGCCAGCAGTGGCGGTGAAAAACTGTTTTTT. This codes for CASSGGEKLFF.

CDR3 sequence (DNA): TGTGCCAGCAGGGATTCACCGGGACTAGCGGGGGGGCCGTTGGTTCATGAGCAGTTCTTC. Its translation is CASRDSPGLAGGPLVHEQFF. The V and J genes are TRBV3-1 (or the pseudogene TRBV3-2) and TRBJ2-1; 16 nucleotides align to TRBD2. CDR1 LGHDT and CDR2 YNNKEL come from the germline V gene (reference sequence). CDR3 size: 20 residues. V lost 6 bases, J lost 8 bases, and 19 bases stayed unmatched.

The chain couples TRBV2 to TRBJ1-1; 7 bases line up with TRBD1. The germline V gene encodes CDR1 SNHLY and CDR2 FYNNEI. The CDR3 loop spans 14 amino acids. The V segment lost 4 bases and the J segment 1 base; nucleotides outside the gene matches: 3. CDR3 protein: CASSGTGENTEAFF. The CDR3 DNA reads as TGTGCCAGCAGTGGGACAGGAGAGAACACTGAAGCTTTCTTT.

The V gene is TRBV27, the J gene TRBJ2-3; 9 nucleotides align to TRBD2. Trimming at V came to 3 bases and at J to 0 bases, leaving 7 bases not matched to a gene. The CDR3 loop spans 17 amino acids. The V gene's germline CDR1 is MNHEY and CDR2 SMNVEV (reference sequence). CDR3 sequence reads: CASSFWRGGLSTDTQYF. Written as DNA, the CDR3 is TGTGCCAGCAGTTTCTGGCGGGGGGGCCTTAGCACAGATACGCAGTATTTT.

The chain links TRBV2 to TRBJ1-1; D gene uncertain. Germline assignment: CDR1 SNHLY and CDR2 FYNNEI. The CDR3 has 14 amino acids. V shed 4 bases and J shed 1 base, with 10 bases lying between them. The CDR3 sequence is CASSGTSWNTEAFF. The CDR3, as DNA: TGTGCCAGCAGTGGGACGAGTTGGAACACTGAAGCTTTCTTT.

The V gene is TRBV15, the J gene TRBJ2-3; unclear D gene. From germline, CDR1 is LNHNV and CDR2 YYDKDF (reference sequence). Trimming took 0 bases from V and 0 from J, leaving 4 bases between them. This CDR3 has 14 amino acids. As DNA, the CDR3 is TGTGCCACCAGCAGAGAGTCTAGCACAGATACGCAGTATTTT. It translates to CATSRESSTDTQYF.

The chain recombines TRBV10-1 with TRBJ1-5, with D perhaps matching TRBD1 (5 bases). Germline CDR1 WNHNN, CDR2 SYGVQD (reference sequence). The CDR3 is made up of 15 amino acids. The V and J ends lost 10 bases and 0 bases respectively, with 16 bases between them. CDR3 sequence reads: CATKDLRDSNQPQHF. The CDR3 DNA sequence: TGCGCCACCAAAGACCTCAGGGATAGCAATCAGCCCCAGCATTTT.

The V call is TRBV29-1, the J call TRBJ1-2; tentatively, D is TRBD1 (6 bases). The CDR3 has 12 residues. Looked up from germline, CDR1 is SQVTM and CDR2 is ANQGSEA. CDR3 coding DNA: TGCAGTGTTTCGGGGGGCGTTGATGGCTACACCTTC. This sequence encodes CSVSGGVDGYTF.

The rearrangement uses TRBV18 and TRBJ2-1; no reliable D call. Germline V gene sequence: CDR1 KGHSH, CDR2 LQKENI. CDR3 size: 16 residues. V lost 2 bases, J lost 0 bases, and 11 bases lay in between. The CDR3 sequence is CASSPSRTSSYNEQFF. CDR3 DNA: TGTGCCAGCTCACCATCCCGGACGAGCTCCTACAATGAGCAGTTCTTC.

The V and J genes are TRBV7-3 and TRBJ1-2; tentative D call: TRBD1 (6 bases). CDR3 length: 13 amino acids. The V end lost 5 bases, the J end lost 7 bases, and 14 bases lay between the germline ends. Looked up from germline, CDR1 is SGHTA and CDR2 is FQGTGA. CDR3 in DNA: TGTGCCAGCAGCCCTAATGGGGGCTCTGGCTACACCTTC. Protein: CASSPNGGSGYTF.

This clone occurred a few times. This chain joins TRBV6-1 and TRBJ2-7; 7 bases line up with TRBD1. CDR3 length: 14 residues. J was trimmed by 2 bases and V by 1 base; bases with no gene match: 2. Looked up from germline, CDR1 is MNHNS and CDR2 is SASEGT. CDR3 coding DNA: TGTGCCAGCAGTGAAGAAGGGACAGCCTACGAGCAGTACGTC. This encodes CASSEEGTAYEQYV.

The V gene is TRBV5-1, the J gene TRBJ2-3; a weak D match, TRBD2 (5 bases). V dropped 1 base and J dropped 5 bases, with 8 bases sitting between them. The germline gives CDR1 SGHRS, CDR2 YFSETQ. This CDR3 has 13 amino acids. The CDR3 is CASSLSGIDTQYF. CDR3 nucleotides: TGCGCCAGCAGCTTGTCGGGGATAGATACGCAGTATTTT.

The chain has TRBV4-3 and TRBJ1-5, with D perhaps TRBD1 (5 bases). V lost 0 bases, J lost 7 bases, and 13 bases lay in between. CDR1 LGHNA and CDR2 YSLEER come from the germline V gene. The CDR3 covers 15 residues. CDR3 coding DNA: TGCGCCAGCAGCCAAGATAGGGGTTTCGGGCAGCCCCAGCATTTT. It encodes CASSQDRGFGQPQHF.

The chain is built from TRBV28 and TRBJ1-2, with no clear D. From germline, CDR1 is MDHEN and CDR2 SYDVKM. The CDR3 sequence is 11 residues long. Trimming left V 4 bases short and J 7 bases short, with 7 bases between. The CDR3 protein is CASSSGRGYTF. DNA of the CDR3: TGTGCCAGCAGTTCCGGTCGTGGCTACACCTTC.

The rearrangement links TRBV6-2 or TRBV6-3 to TRBJ2-7; D unclear. Trimming took off 6 bases at V and 0 bases at J, with 6 bases between the two ends. Germline values: CDR1 MNHEY, CDR2 SVGEGT. The CDR3 covers 12 residues. The chain's CDR3 is CASSDPSYEQYV. For the CDR3, the DNA is TGTGCCAGCAGCGATCCCTCCTACGAGCAGTACGTC.